The rows below give T cell receptor beta chains drawn from one sample of a study of CD8 T cells in ankylosing spondylitis. TCRdb re-called the 5' RACE reads with MiXCR, one entry per CDR3 protein. Altogether about 750,000 distinct CDR3 sequences are present, 15% to 20% being singletons, with the ten largest covering around 19%. Specimen: blood, either unsorted or a sorted T cell fraction (not recorded which). The source of these receptors is a male donor with ankylosing spondylitis. The CDR3 runs from the conserved cysteine through the conserved F or W. D genes are given only for firm matches. The size field is filled for only some rows; it gives once, few, many or a size class.

>TRBJ2-7|few|TRBV20-1|TRBD2
TGCAGTGCTAGAGAAGGGACTAGCGGGAGCTACGAGCAGTACTTC
CSAREGTSGSYEQYF
>TRBJ2-1|.|TRBV20-1|TRBD2
TGCAGTGCAAAAATTCCCACTAGCGGGAGGGAAGAGCAGTTCTTC
CSAKIPTSGREEQFF
>TRBJ1-2|few|TRBV12-3/TRBV12-4|.
TGTGCCAGCAGTCCCGACATTAACTATGGCTACACCTTC
CASSPDINYGYTF
>TRBJ1-5|few|TRBV2|TRBD1
TGTGCCAGCAGTATTCCGGGACAGGGGAGCCAGCCCCAGCATTTT
CASSIPGQGSQPQHF
>TRBJ2-5|.|TRBV7-2|.
TGTGCCAGCAGCTTAGTCGGGGATTGGAGAGAGACCCAGTACTTC
CASSLVGDWRETQYF
>TRBJ2-3|few|TRBV7-9|TRBD1
TGTGCCAGCAGCCGGACAGGGATAAGCACAGATACGCAGTATTTT
CASSRTGISTDTQYF
>TRBJ2-1|few|TRBV7-9|.
TGTGCCAGCAGCTTAGAGGTGGGGGGTGAGCAGTTCTTC
CASSLEVGGEQFF
>TRBJ2-7|.|TRBV12-3/TRBV12-4|.
TGTGCCAGCAGACTTAGCGGAAGCTCCTACGAGCAGTACTTC
CASRLSGSSYEQYF
>TRBJ2-5|.|TRBV2|TRBD1
TGTGCCAGCACGAGGACAGGAGTCCTACAAGAGACCCAGTACTTC
CASTRTGVLQETQYF
>TRBJ1-2|.|TRBV20-1|.
TGCAGTGCGCGAACAGGGACCTATGGCTACACCTTC
CSARTGTYGYTF
>TRBJ2-2|.|TRBV11-2|.
TGTGCCAGCAGCTTAGTTTGGGGCACCGGGGAGCTGTTTTTT
CASSLVWGTGELFF
>TRBJ2-1|few|TRBV7-9|TRBD2
TGTGCCAGCAGCCCTCGGACTAGCCTCGTCAATGCGTTCTTC
CASSPRTSLVNAFF
>TRBJ2-7|.|TRBV5-1|TRBD1
TGCGCCAGCAGCTTGGCGGGACAGGGCCTCGAGCAGTACTTC
CASSLAGQGLEQYF
>TRBJ2-5|.|TRBV7-9|TRBD1
TGTGCCAGCAGCCCAGGGGGCGCGACGAGTAGAGAGACCCAGTACTTC
CASSPGGATSRETQYF
>TRBJ2-7|.|TRBV15|.
TGTGCCACCAGCAGAGACCCACAGTACGAGCAGTACTTC
CATSRDPQYEQYF
>TRBJ2-3|.|TRBV4-1|.
TGCGCCAGCAGCCAACCTCGCGGGGTCGGGCACACAGATACGCAGTATTTT
CASSQPRGVGHTDTQYF
>TRBJ2-3|.|TRBV9|.
TGTGCCAGCAGCGTAAATCGGGATAGTTCAGATACGCAGTATTTT
CASSVNRDSSDTQYF
>TRBJ2-1|few|TRBV4-1|TRBD1
TGCGCCAGCAGCCCACCTCCCAGACAGGGGGAATACAATGAGCAGTTCTTC
CASSPPPRQGEYNEQFF
>TRBJ2-7|few|TRBV9|.
TGTGCCAGCAGCGTAGCTACCGGGTTTTACGAGCAGTACTTC
CASSVATGFYEQYF
>TRBJ1-3|few|TRBV20-1|.
TGCAGTGCTCACCCAGATACAGGGTCCTCTGGAAACACCATATATTTT
CSAHPDTGSSGNTIYF
>TRBJ1-1|.|TRBV29-1|.
TGCAGCGTTGATATCTGGGCGGAGAACACTGAAGCTTTCTTT
CSVDIWAENTEAFF
>TRBJ2-1|few|TRBV6-6|.
TGTGCCAGCGGAGTGGCCTCCTACAATGAGCAGTTCTTC
CASGVASYNEQFF
>TRBJ2-1|.|TRBV9|.
TGTGCCAGCAGCGAAGGAGGAGCAGTCTCCTACAATGAGCAGTTCTTC
CASSEGGAVSYNEQFF
>TRBJ1-4|many|TRBV6-1|.
TGTGCCAGCAGTCGGAGGAACGAGGCTAATGAAAAACTGTTTTTT
CASSRRNEANEKLFF
>TRBJ2-1|many|TRBV5-1|.
TGCGCCAGCAGCCGAGGACTCCTGCAGGGTGAGCAGTTCTTC
CASSRGLLQGEQFF
>TRBJ1-5|few|TRBV19|.
TGTGCCAGTAGTATGGTACAGGGCAATCAGCCCCAGCATTTT
CASSMVQGNQPQHF
>TRBJ2-7|few|TRBV29-1|TRBD2
TGCAGCGTTGAAGATCGGCTAGCGGGTCCCTACGAGCAGTACTTC
CSVEDRLAGPYEQYF
>TRBJ2-5|once|TRBV20-1|TRBD2
TGCAGTGCTACAGGCGCGGGAGGACAAGAGACCCAGTACTTC
CSATGAGGQETQYF
>TRBJ2-3|.|TRBV19|.
TGTGCCAGTAGTATAAGAGGGTCTCATACGCAGTATTTT
CASSIRGSHTQYF
>TRBJ1-1|.|TRBV5-1|.
TGCGCCAGCAGCCAGTCCACCTTTGCGACTGAAGCTTTCTTT
CASSQSTFATEAFF
>TRBJ2-7|few|TRBV12-3/TRBV12-4|.
TGTGCCAGCACCCTCGGGCGCCAGTTCGAGCAGTACTTC
CASTLGRQFEQYF
>TRBJ2-7|.|TRBV2|TRBD2
TGTGCCAGCGGTAGCGGGTACACCTACGAGCAGTACTTC
CASGSGYTYEQYF
>TRBJ2-3|few|TRBV7-2|.
TGTGCCAGCAGCCCATCCGGGGCCAACACAGATACGCAGTATTTT
CASSPSGANTDTQYF
>TRBJ1-5|.|TRBV12-3/TRBV12-4|.
TGTGCCAGCAGTTTAGAGTGGCAAAATAATCAGCCCCAGCATTTT
CASSLEWQNNQPQHF
>TRBJ2-1|few|TRBV7-2|TRBD2
TGTGCCAGCAGCCTGGGACTAGCGGTTAACACTGAGCAGTTCTTC
CASSLGLAVNTEQFF
>TRBJ2-5|few|TRBV5-1|.
TGCGCCAGCAGCAATGGACAGAACAAGTACTTC
CASSNGQNKYF